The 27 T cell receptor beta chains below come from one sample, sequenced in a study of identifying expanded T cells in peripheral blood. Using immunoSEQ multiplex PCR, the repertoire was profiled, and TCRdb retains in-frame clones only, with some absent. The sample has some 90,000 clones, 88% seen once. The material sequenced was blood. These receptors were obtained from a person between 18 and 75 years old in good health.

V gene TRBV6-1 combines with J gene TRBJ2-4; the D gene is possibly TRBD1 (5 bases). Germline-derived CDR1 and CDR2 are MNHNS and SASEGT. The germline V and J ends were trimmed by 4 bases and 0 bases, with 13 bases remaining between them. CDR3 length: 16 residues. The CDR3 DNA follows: TGTGCCAGCAGTGCTATTGCAGGGATAGCCAAAAACATTCAGTACTTC. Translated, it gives CASSAIAGIAKNIQYF.

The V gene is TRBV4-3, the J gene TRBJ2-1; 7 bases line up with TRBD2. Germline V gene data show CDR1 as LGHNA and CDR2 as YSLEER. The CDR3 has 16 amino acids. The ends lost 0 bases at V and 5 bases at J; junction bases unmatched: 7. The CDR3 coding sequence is TGCGCCAGCAGCCAAGATCCGGCTAGCGGAAACAATGAGCAGTTCTTC. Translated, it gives CASSQDPASGNNEQFF.

The CDR3: CASSLVGGFGGAAYEQYF. As DNA, the CDR3 is TGTGCCAGCAGCTTAGTAGGCGGGTTCGGCGGGGCCGCCTACGAGCAGTACTTC. V gene TRBV7-2 combines with J gene TRBJ2-7; a weak D match, TRBD2 (6 bases). The V end was cut by 1 base, the J end by 2 bases, with 21 bases between. CDR1 is SGHTA and CDR2 is FQGNSA in the germline V gene. The CDR3 has 18 amino acids.

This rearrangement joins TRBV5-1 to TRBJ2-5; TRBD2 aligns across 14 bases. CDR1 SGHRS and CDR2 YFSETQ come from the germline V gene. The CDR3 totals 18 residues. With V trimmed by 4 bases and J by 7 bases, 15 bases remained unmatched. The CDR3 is CASSDGTSGGPNGWTQYF. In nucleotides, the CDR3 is TGCGCCAGCAGCGATGGGACTAGCGGGGGCCCCAACGGGTGGACCCAGTACTTC.

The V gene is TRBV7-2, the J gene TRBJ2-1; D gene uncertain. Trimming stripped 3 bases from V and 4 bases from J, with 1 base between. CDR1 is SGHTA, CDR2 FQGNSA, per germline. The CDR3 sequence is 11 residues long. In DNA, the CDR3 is TGTGCCAGCAGCTTTTACAATGAGCAGTTCTTC. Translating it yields CASSFYNEQFF.

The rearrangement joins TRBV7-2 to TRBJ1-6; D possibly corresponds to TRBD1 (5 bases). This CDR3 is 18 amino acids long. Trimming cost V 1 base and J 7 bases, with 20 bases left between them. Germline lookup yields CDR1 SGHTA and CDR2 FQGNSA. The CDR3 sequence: CASSLDLFGGGKNSPLHF. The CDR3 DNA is TGTGCCAGCAGCTTAGATCTTTTTGGGGGGGGTAAGAATTCACCCCTCCACTTT.

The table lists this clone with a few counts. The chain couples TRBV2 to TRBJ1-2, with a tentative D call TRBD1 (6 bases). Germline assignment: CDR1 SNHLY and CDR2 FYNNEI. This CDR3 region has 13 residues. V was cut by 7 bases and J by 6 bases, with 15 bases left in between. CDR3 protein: CASIVTGFNGYTF. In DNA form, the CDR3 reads TGTGCCAGCATAGTTACAGGGTTTAATGGCTACACCTTC.

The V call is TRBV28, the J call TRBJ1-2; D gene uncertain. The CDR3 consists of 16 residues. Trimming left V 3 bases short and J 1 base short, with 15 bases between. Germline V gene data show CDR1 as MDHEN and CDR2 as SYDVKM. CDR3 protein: CASSFALVPFNYGYTF. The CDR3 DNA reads TGTGCCAGCAGTTTTGCGTTAGTACCATTTAACTATGGCTACACCTTC.

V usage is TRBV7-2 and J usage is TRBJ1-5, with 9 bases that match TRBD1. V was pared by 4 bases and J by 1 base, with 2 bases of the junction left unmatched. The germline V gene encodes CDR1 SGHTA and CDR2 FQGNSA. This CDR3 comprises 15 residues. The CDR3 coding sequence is TGTGCCAGCAGCTCGGGACAGGGAAGCAATCAGCCCCAGCATTTT. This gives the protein CASSSGQGSNQPQHF.

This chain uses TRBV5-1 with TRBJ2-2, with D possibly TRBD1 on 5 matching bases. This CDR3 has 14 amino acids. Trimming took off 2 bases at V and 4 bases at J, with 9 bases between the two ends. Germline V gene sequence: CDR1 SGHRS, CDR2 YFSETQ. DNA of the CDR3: TGCGCCAGCAGCTTCCAGGGCCCCACCGGGGAGCTGTTTTTT. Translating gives CASSFQGPTGELFF.

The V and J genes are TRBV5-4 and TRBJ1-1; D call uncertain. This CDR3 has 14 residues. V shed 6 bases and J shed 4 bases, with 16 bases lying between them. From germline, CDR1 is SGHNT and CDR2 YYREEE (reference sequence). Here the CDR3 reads CASTPGRAGTEAFF. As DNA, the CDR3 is TGTGCCAGCACGCCGGGGAGGGCGGGCACTGAAGCTTTCTTT.

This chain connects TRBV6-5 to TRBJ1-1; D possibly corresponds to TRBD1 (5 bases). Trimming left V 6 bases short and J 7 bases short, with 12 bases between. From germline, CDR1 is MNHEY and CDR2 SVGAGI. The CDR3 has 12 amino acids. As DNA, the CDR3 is TGTGCCAGCAGCACGGGCAGGGTTGAAGCTTTCTTT. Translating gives CASSTGRVEAFF.

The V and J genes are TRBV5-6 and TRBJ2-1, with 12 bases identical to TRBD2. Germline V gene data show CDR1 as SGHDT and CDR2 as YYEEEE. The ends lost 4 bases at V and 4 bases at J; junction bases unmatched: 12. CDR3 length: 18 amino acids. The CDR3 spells CASSGLAGGLPAYNEQFF. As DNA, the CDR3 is TGTGCCAGCAGCGGGCTAGCGGGGGGGCTGCCTGCTTACAATGAGCAGTTCTTC.

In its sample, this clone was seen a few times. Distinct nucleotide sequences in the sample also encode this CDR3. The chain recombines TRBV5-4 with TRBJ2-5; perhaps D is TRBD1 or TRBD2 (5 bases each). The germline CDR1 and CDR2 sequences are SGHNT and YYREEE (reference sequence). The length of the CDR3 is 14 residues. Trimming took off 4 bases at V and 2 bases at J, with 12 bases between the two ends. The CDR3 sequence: CASSRQGAQETQYF. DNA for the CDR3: TGTGCCAGCAGCCGGCAGGGAGCACAAGAGACCCAGTACTTC.

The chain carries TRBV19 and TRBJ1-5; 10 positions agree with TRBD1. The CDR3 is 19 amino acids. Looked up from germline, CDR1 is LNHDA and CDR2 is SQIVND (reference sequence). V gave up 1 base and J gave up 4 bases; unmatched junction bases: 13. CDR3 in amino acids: CASSIVGEGDRGPNQPQHF. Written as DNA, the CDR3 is TGTGCCAGTAGTATAGTGGGGGAGGGAGACAGGGGGCCGAATCAGCCCCAGCATTTT.

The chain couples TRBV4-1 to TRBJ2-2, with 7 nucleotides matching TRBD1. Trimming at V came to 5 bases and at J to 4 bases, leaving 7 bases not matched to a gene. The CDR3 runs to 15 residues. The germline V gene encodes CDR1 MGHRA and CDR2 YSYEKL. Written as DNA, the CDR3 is TGCGCCAGCAGCAGGGCACAGGGGATCACCGGGGAGCTGTTTTTT. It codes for CASSRAQGITGELFF.

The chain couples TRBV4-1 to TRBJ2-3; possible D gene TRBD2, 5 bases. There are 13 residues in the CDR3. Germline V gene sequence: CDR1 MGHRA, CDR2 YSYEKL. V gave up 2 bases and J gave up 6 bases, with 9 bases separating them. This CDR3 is CASSQIPGDTQYF. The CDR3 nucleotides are TGCGCCAGCAGCCAAATCCCGGGGGATACGCAGTATTTT.

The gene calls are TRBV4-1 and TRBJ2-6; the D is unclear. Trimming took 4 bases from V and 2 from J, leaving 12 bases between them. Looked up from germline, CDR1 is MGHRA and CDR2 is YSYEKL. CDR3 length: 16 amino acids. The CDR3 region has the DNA TGCGCCAGCAGCCCTCAGGCCACGGCTGGGGCCAACGTCCTGACTTTC. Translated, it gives CASSPQATAGANVLTF.

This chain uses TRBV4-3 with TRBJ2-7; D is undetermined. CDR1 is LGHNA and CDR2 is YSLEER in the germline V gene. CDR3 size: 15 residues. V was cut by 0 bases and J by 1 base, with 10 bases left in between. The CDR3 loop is CASSQDQARSYEQYF. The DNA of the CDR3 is TGCGCCAGCAGCCAAGATCAGGCCAGGTCCTACGAGCAGTACTTC.

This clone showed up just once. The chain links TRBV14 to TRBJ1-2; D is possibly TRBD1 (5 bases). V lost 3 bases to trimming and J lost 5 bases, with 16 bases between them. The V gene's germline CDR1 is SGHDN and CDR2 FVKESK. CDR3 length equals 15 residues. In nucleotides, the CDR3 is TGTGCCAGCAGCCAGCTCCAAGGGGACTCTTATGGCTACACCTTC. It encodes CASSQLQGDSYGYTF.

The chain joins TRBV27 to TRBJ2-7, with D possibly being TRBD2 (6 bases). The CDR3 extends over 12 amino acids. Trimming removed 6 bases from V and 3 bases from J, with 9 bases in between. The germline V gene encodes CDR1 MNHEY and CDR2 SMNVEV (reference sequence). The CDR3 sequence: CASRGLLYEQYF. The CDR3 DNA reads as TGTGCCAGCAGGGGACTGCTCTACGAGCAGTACTTC.

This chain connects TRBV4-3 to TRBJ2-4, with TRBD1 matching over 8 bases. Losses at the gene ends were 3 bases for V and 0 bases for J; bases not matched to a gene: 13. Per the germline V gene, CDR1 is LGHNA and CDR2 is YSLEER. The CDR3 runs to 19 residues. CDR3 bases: TGCGCCAGCAGCCACGGACAGGGAAGAAGAGCGAGAGCCAAAAACATTCAGTACTTC. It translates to CASSHGQGRRARAKNIQYF.

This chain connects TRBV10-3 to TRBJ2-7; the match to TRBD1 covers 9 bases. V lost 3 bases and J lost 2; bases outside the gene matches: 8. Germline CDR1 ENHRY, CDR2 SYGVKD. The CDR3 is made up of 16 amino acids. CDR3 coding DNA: TGTGCCATCAGTGATCACAGGGGGCTAAGGACCTACGAGCAGTACTTC. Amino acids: CAISDHRGLRTYEQYF.

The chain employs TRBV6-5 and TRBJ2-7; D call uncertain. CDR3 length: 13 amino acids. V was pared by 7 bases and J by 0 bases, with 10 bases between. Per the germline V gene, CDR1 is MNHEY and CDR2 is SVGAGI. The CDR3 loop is CASKMGLSYEQYF. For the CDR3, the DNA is TGTGCCAGCAAAATGGGTCTCTCCTACGAGCAGTACTTC.

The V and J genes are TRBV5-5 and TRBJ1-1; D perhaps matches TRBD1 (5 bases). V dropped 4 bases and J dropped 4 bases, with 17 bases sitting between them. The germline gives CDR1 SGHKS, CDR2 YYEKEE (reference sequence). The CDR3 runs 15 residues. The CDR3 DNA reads TGTGCCAGCAGCCACCCCAGGAATGGGGCCACTGAAGCTTTCTTT. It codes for CASSHPRNGATEAFF. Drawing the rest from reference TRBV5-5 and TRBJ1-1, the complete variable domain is DAGVTQSPTHLIKTRGQQVTLRCSPISGHKSVSWYQQVLGQGPQFIFQYYEKEERGRGNFPDRFSARQFPNYSSELNVNALLLGDSALYLCASSHPRNGATEAFFGQGTRLTVV.

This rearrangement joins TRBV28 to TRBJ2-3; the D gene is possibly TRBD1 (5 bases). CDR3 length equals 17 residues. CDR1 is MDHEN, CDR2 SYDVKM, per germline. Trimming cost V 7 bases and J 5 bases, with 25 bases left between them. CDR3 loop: CASKPGGISVGEDTQYF. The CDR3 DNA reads TGTGCCAGCAAGCCGGGTGGTATAAGCGTAGGGGAAGATACGCAGTATTTT. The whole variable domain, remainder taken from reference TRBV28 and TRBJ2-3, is DVKVTQSSRYLVKRTGEKVFLECVQDMDHENMFWYRQDPGLGLRLIYFSYDVKMKEKGDIPEGYSVSREKKERFSLILESASTNQTSMYLCASKPGGISVGEDTQYFGPGTRLTVL.

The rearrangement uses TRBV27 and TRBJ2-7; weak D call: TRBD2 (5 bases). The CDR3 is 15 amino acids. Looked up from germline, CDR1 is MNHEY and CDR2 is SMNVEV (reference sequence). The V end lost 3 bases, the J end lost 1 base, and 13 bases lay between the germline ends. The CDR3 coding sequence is TGTGCCAGCAGTTTCGCTTCCCCGGGATCCTACGAGCAGTACTTC. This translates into CASSFASPGSYEQYF.